This T cell receptor beta chain was captured in a study of blood T cells in healthy people across ages. In the study overall: Template switching recovered approximately one barcoded beta molecule for every two T cells.

Note on this clonotype: Its specificity is unknown.

The authors ran a second PCR of about 7 to 12 cycles using a sample-barcoded 5' primer and a J-beta primer mix. Each CDR3 protein gets one entry after TCRdb re-called the 5' RACE reads with MiXCR. In the table there are 950,000 to 1,200,000 distinct CDR3 sequences, roughly two fifths of which are singletons. The V and J ends lost 4 bases and 4 bases respectively, with 17 bases between them. Germline-derived CDR1 and CDR2 are SGDLS and YYNGEE. The CDR3 contains 15 residues. Points from the study as a whole: Whereas aged donors had fewer naive CD4+ cells, long-lived donors had more of them and higher diversity.

This TCR was sampled from a man aged 18-30 years in good health. The chain carries TRBV9 and TRBJ1-1; a weak D match, TRBD1 (6 bases). Sequenced input: blood. As DNA, the CDR3 is TGTGCCAGCAGCCCAGAGGTGGGGGCAAGCACTGAAGCTTTCTTT. Amino acids: CASSPEVGASTEAFF.